This TCR beta chain was obtained from a study of tumor-infiltrating lymphocytes in primary liver carcinoma. A constant-region primer served to make TCR beta cDNA from roughly 480 ng total RNA. Modified slightly, ARM-PCR produced TCR beta libraries over three nested multiplex PCR rounds. TCRdb processed the multiplex PCR reads anew with MiXCR; each CDR3 protein has one entry. The table lists hundreds of thousands of distinct CDR3 sequences, roughly 60% of them singletons. Germline DNA was also extracted, while the blood RNA originated from unsorted whole blood. Before any surgery took place, roughly 4 milliliters of peripheral blood were collected. Study outcomes and limitations: Overlap in tumor-adjacent and tumor-blood pairs fell below that of tumor region pairs.

Remarks on this clonotype: Its antigen is as yet unknown. This clone may be a read error of a much larger clone one base away.

The specimen was peripheral blood. The origin of this receptor is a man aged 40-49 years with primary liver carcinoma and hepatitis B virus infection.

CDR3 DNA: TGTGCCAGCAAGCCAAGGATAGGGGAGAACACTGAAACTTTCTTT. Translation: CASKPRIGENTETFF. The V call is TRBV4-2, the J call TRBJ1-1, with a weak D call TRBD1 (5 bases). This CDR3 is built from 15 residues. Germline V gene sequence: CDR1 LGHNA, CDR2 YNFKEQ.